This T cell receptor beta chain was profiled in a study of T cell repertoires in cytomegalovirus infection. Study-level background: Public TCR beta signatures marked donors with CMV infection and the matching HLA. Study-wide results and caveats: Carriage of CMV together with the relevant HLA was identifiable through cumulative public TCR beta family frequency.

Using its own MiXCR run on the reads, TCRdb lists one record per CDR3 protein. The data show fewer than 200,000 distinct CDR3 sequences, about an eighth seen once. Trimming took 8 bases from V and 4 from J, leaving 19 bases between them. The CDR3 covers 15 residues. The germline CDR1 and CDR2 sequences are MNHEY and SMNVEV (reference sequence). This clonotype appeared a few times. The antigen is not known. The clonotype comes from a human donor in good health (CMV status not recorded). Some clones in this sample may be carry-over from other donors' samples. Sequences were obtained from PBMCs. V gene TRBV27 combines with J gene TRBJ2-3, with no clear D. The DNA for the CDR3 is TGTGCCAGCTGGACCTCTGCCGGAACGGCAGATACGCAGTATTTT. Translating it yields CASWTSAGTADTQYF.